This is a list of T cell receptor beta chains from one sample in a study of cytomegalovirus exposure and HLA in healthy donors. The data were produced by immunoSEQ multiplex PCR, yet TCRdb's version contains in-frame clones alone and is incomplete. The sample consists of 160,000 or so clones, roughly 76% of them appearing once. Sequencing was carried out using PBMCs. The receptors come from a woman between 45 and 60 years old in good health and CMV-seronegative. CDR3s include the opening cysteine and the closing phenylalanine or tryptophan. D genes are given only for firm matches. Expanded clones are given a class, and other clones once, few, many or no size at all.

abundance	v_gene	j_gene	d_gene	CDR3nt	CDR3aa
NA	TRBV19	TRBJ1-3	NA	TGTGCCAGTAGTATAAACGGGGAGAACACCATATATTTT	CASSINGENTIYF
once	TRBV2	TRBJ2-2	TRBD1	TGTGCCAGCAACTCCGGGACAGGCACCGGGGAGCTGTTTTTT	CASNSGTGTGELFF
once	TRBV5-1	TRBJ2-7	NA	TGCGCCAGTAGGCTGGGCCCGACCTCCTACGAGCAGTACTTC	CASRLGPTSYEQYF
NA	TRBV18	TRBJ1-2	TRBD1	TGTGCCAGCTCACGCACCGGGACAGCTGATGGCTACACCTTC	CASSRTGTADGYTF
NA	TRBV28	TRBJ1-3	NA	TGTGCCAGCAGTTTTCAACCCAGGGAGGCTGGAAACACCATATATTTT	CASSFQPREAGNTIYF
few	TRBV19	TRBJ1-2	NA	TGTGCCAGTAGCGCTTGGGGGCGAGGTGACTACACCTTC	CASSAWGRGDYTF
NA	TRBV19	TRBJ1-2	NA	TGTGCCAGTAGTGCCTATTCAGGGGCCGACTATGGCTACACCTTC	CASSAYSGADYGYTF
few	TRBV30	TRBJ2-7	NA	TGTGCCTGGTCCCGGGGAGGATCCTACGAGCAGTACTTC	CAWSRGGSYEQYF
NA	TRBV5-6	TRBJ2-5	TRBD2	TGTGCCAGCAGCCCCCGAGGGGAGGGCCAAGAGACCCAGTACTTC	CASSPRGEGQETQYF
NA	TRBV5-4	TRBJ1-1	NA	TGTGCCAGCAGCGTGGGGGCCGAACGCTACACTGAAGCTTTCTTT	CASSVGAERYTEAFF
once	TRBV7-2	TRBJ2-7	NA	TGTGCCAGCAGCTTTACGCCGGGACTGATTCGCGAGCAGTACTTC	CASSFTPGLIREQYF
few	TRBV4-2	TRBJ2-3	TRBD2	TGTGCCAGCAGCCCCGGACTAGCGGGATCAGATACGCAGTATTTT	CASSPGLAGSDTQYF
NA	TRBV19	TRBJ2-3	NA	TGTGCCAGTAGTATGCCCGGGGTCAAAAAGACAGATACGCAGTATTTT	CASSMPGVKKTDTQYF
NA	TRBV28	TRBJ1-2	NA	TGTGCCAGCAGTTTAGTGCGGAACTATGGCTACACCTTC	CASSLVRNYGYTF
NA	TRBV7-9	TRBJ2-1	TRBD2	TGTGCCAGCAGCCCCGGGACTAGCGGGAGGGCCTACAATGAGCAGTTCTTC	CASSPGTSGRAYNEQFF
NA	TRBV4-3	TRBJ1-6	NA	TGCGCCAGCAGCGTCGACTATAGCTCCTATAATTCACCCCTCCACTTT	CASSVDYSSYNSPLHF
once	TRBV7-2	TRBJ1-5	NA	TGTGCCAGCAGCTTAGGACTCCCCGGCCAAGGGCCCCAGCATTTT	CASSLGLPGQGPQHF
few	TRBV11-2	TRBJ2-3	TRBD2	TGTGCCAGCAGCGCCGGACTAGCGACAGATACGCAGTATTTT	CASSAGLATDTQYF
few	TRBV6-5	TRBJ2-7	TRBD2	TGTGCCAGCAGTTACCAGCGGGAGTACGAGCAGTACTTC	CASSYQREYEQYF
NA	TRBV5-1	TRBJ1-1	TRBD1	TGCGCCAGCAGGGCTGGGACAGGGGGGAGAACTGAAGCTTTCTTT	CASRAGTGGRTEAFF
few	TRBV2	TRBJ2-3	NA	TGTGCCAGCAGGGGACTCGTTCCCACAGATACGCAGTATTTT	CASRGLVPTDTQYF
NA	TRBV7-9	TRBJ1-3	NA	TGTGCCAGCAGCTTAGCGGGCGTTGGAAACACCATATATTTT	CASSLAGVGNTIYF
NA	TRBV11-2	TRBJ2-7	NA	TGTGCCAGCAGCATCGGACTTACCACCTACGAGCAGTACTTC	CASSIGLTTYEQYF
NA	TRBV4-3	TRBJ2-2	NA	TGCGCCAGCAGCCAATTTCGGGGAGTGTTTACCGGGGAGCTGTTTTTT	CASSQFRGVFTGELFF
few	TRBV21-1	TRBJ1-5	NA	TGTGCCAGCAGCAAAGACGTCGGGGAACTTGATAGCAATCAGCCCCAGCATTTT	CASSKDVGELDSNQPQHF
NA	TRBV5-6	TRBJ2-7	NA	TGTGCCAGCAGCTTGGACAGGGTCACCTACGAGCAGTACTTC	CASSLDRVTYEQYF
NA	TRBV19	TRBJ2-3	TRBD1	TGTGCCAGTAGTAGACAGGGGTGGGGCACAGATACGCAGTATTTT	CASSRQGWGTDTQYF
NA	TRBV7-2	TRBJ1-3	NA	TGTGCCAGCAGCCGTGACACCCGCTCTGGAAACACCATATATTTT	CASSRDTRSGNTIYF
once	TRBV19	TRBJ2-1	TRBD1	TGTGCCAGTAGTACGGACAGGGGGTTCTACAATGAGCAGTTCTTC	CASSTDRGFYNEQFF
once	TRBV7-9	TRBJ1-1	NA	TGTTCCAGCAGCCCCAGGACAGCTGACGAAGCTTTCTTT	CSSSPRTADEAFF
NA	TRBV6-1	TRBJ2-7	NA	TGTGCCAGTGACAGTTTCTCCTACGAGCAGTACTTC	CASDSFSYEQYF
NA	TRBV4-3	TRBJ2-3	NA	TGCGCCAGCAGCCAAGATGGACCGAGGGGGGGCGTGACAGATACGCAGTATTTT	CASSQDGPRGGVTDTQYF
once	TRBV19	TRBJ2-2	NA	TGTGCCAGTAGTAGAACAGGGAGGAACACCGGGGAGCTGTTTTTT	CASSRTGRNTGELFF
NA	TRBV9	TRBJ2-1	TRBD2	TGTGCCAGCAGCCTCGGGACTAGCGGGGGTAATGAGCAGTTCTTC	CASSLGTSGGNEQFF
few	TRBV5-4	TRBJ2-3	TRBD2	TGTGCCAGCAGTCTCCTAGCGGGGGGGCGAAATACGCAGTATTTT	CASSLLAGGRNTQYF
NA	TRBV9	TRBJ2-3	TRBD2	TGTGCCAGCAGCGTAGATACAGCGGGGGGTACTGCTACGCAGTATTTT	CASSVDTAGGTATQYF
NA	TRBV18	TRBJ1-2	NA	TGTGCCAGCTCACCCCCGCAGGGATCCGGCTATGGCTACACCTTC	CASSPPQGSGYGYTF
NA	TRBV29-1	TRBJ1-5	NA	TGCAGCGTGGCCGGGGGAAGCAATCAGCCCCAGCATTTT	CSVAGGSNQPQHF
NA	TRBV27	TRBJ2-3	NA	TGTGCCAGCAGGCGACTAGGTCAAGATACGCAGTATTTT	CASRRLGQDTQYF
few	TRBV2	TRBJ1-5	NA	TGTGCCAGCCAGCTTACAGGATTAGGCAATCAGCCCCAGCATTTT	CASQLTGLGNQPQHF
NA	TRBV5-5	TRBJ2-7	NA	TGTGCCAGCAGCCTAGACAGATACGAGCAGTACTTC	CASSLDRYEQYF
NA	TRBV7-2	TRBJ2-1	NA	TGTGCCAGCAGCCCGAGACTTACCCGAAATGAGCAGTTCTTC	CASSPRLTRNEQFF
NA	TRBV7-9	TRBJ1-4	TRBD1	TGTGCCAGCAGCTTATATTCCGGGACAGGGTATGAAAAACTGTTTTTT	CASSLYSGTGYEKLFF
NA	TRBV19	TRBJ2-3	NA	TGTGCCAGTAGTATGCTCTCAGGCACAGATACGCAGTATTTT	CASSMLSGTDTQYF
NA	TRBV5-1	TRBJ2-7	NA	TGCGCCAGCAGCTTGGGGGGGGACAGAACCTACGAGCAGTACTTC	CASSLGGDRTYEQYF
once	TRBV5-6	TRBJ2-5	NA	TGTGCCAGCAGCGAGCATACCCCCCAAGAGACCCAGTACTTC	CASSEHTPQETQYF
NA	TRBV18	TRBJ2-7	NA	TGTGCCAGCTCACGAGAACAGAATCAGTACTTC	CASSREQNQYF
NA	TRBV6-5	TRBJ2-7	NA	TGTGCCAGCAGTTACTCGTACGCCACGAGGTACGAGCAGTACTTC	CASSYSYATRYEQYF
once	TRBV5-1	TRBJ2-3	TRBD1	TGCGCCAGCAGCTTGGGAGGACAGGGGGCTACAGATACGCAGTATTTT	CASSLGGQGATDTQYF
NA	TRBV7-2	TRBJ1-1	TRBD1	TGTGCCAGCAGGAGGACAGGGTCGACAACTGAAGCTTTCTTT	CASRRTGSTTEAFF
NA	TRBV27	TRBJ1-1	NA	TGTGCCAGCACTTACCGAGGCGGGACTGAAGCTTTCTTT	CASTYRGGTEAFF
few	TRBV30	TRBJ2-7	NA	TGTGCCTGGAGTGCAGGGGCCGGCTACGAGCAGTACTTC	CAWSAGAGYEQYF
NA	TRBV7-2	TRBJ2-7	NA	TGTGCCAGCAGCTTAAACCCCCAGTCCTACGAGCAGTACTTC	CASSLNPQSYEQYF
NA	TRBV7-9	TRBJ1-4	NA	TGTGCCAGCAGCTTGGAAGCGTCAACCAATGAAAAACTGTTTTTT	CASSLEASTNEKLFF
NA	TRBV29-1	TRBJ2-7	TRBD1	TGCAGCGTTGAAGATCGCGTGACAGGGTCATACGAGCAGTACTTC	CSVEDRVTGSYEQYF
NA	TRBV9	TRBJ2-5	NA	TGTGCCACCAATGGGGGGAGAGTCGGAGAGACCCAGTACTTC	CATNGGRVGETQYF
NA	TRBV2	TRBJ2-3	NA	TGTGCCAGCTCTAGGATCGGCACAGATACGCAGTATTTT	CASSRIGTDTQYF
NA	TRBV6-5	TRBJ2-5	NA	TGTGCCAGCGGCGAGGAGTACGGAGAGACCCAGTACTTC	CASGEEYGETQYF